Following are 14 T cell receptor beta chains from one sample sequenced in a study of T-cell reconstitution after alpha-beta-depleted transplantation in children (dated by TCRdb to the mid-2010s). This specimen's treatment or condition label, interpreted: allogeneic hematopoietic cell transplantation with graft depleted of TCRalphabeta T cells and CD19 B cells. The method was PCR. The instrument given in TCRdb is Illumina HiSeq 2500. Molecular barcoding was employed in the preparation of TCR libraries, with unique molecular identifiers being used to normalize TCRbeta repertoire quantification. TCRdb passed the public sequencing reads through fastp at Q25 and MiXCR, retaining productive beta sequences. Rows merge per CDR3 protein into single entries with the most common DNA and genes. A total of around 300,000 distinct CDR3 sequences appear in this sample, 9.5% to 13% of them only once. Of the sample, around a quarter is held by the ten largest clones.

Sequenced material: peripheral blood, taken 180 days after TCRalphabeta/CD19-depleted stem cell transplant. Receptors were obtained from a male patient between 2 and 10 years old who had a stem cell transplant for chronic granulomatous disease, so the T cells may come from the graft donor.

A remark on this clonotype: A read error may explain this, as a much larger clone is one base away. J is TRBJ2-5 and V is TRBV6-1; D is undetermined. CDR1 is MNHNS, CDR2 SASEGT, per germline. The CDR3 spans 10 residues. The V end lost 3 bases, the J end lost 7 bases, and 3 bases lay between the germline ends. The CDR3 DNA reads as TGTGCCAGCAGTGAGAGGACCCAGTACTTC. It yields the protein CASSERTQYF.

In its sample, this clonotype was seen many times. The chain employs TRBV7-2 and TRBJ1-5; 10 bases line up with TRBD1. Germline CDR1 reads SGHTA; CDR2 reads FQGNSA. J lost 11 bases, V lost 2 bases, and 3 bases had no gene match. The CDR3 is made up of 13 amino acids. Written as DNA, the CDR3 is TGTGCCAGCAGCTTAATGGGACAGGGGTCCCAGCATTTT. Protein sequence: CASSLMGQGSQHF.

At least ten counts were recorded for this clonotype. The chain combines TRBV7-2 with TRBJ2-5, with TRBD1 identical over 10 bases. Germline V gives CDR1 SGHTA, CDR2 FQGNSA. This CDR3 is built from 16 residues. V trimming: 3 bases; J trimming: 5 bases; junction bases outside the gene matches: 9. The CDR3 sequence: CASSFGTGVTGETQYF. The CDR3 DNA sequence: TGTGCCAGCAGCTTCGGGACAGGGGTTACAGGGGAGACCCAGTACTTC.

About this clonotype: This could be a read error, since a much larger clone is one nucleotide away. The genes are TRBV28 and TRBJ1-4; D call uncertain. The CDR3 sequence is 12 residues long. With 2 bases removed from V and 9 bases from J, the gap between germline ends came to 7 bases. The germline V gene encodes CDR1 MDHEN and CDR2 SYDVKM. CDR3 sequence (DNA): TGTGCCAGCAGTTTAGACAACAAAAAACTGTTTTTT. As protein: CASSLDNKKLFF.

There are many counts of this clonotype. This sequence joins TRBV5-1 and TRBJ2-3; D is unclear. Trimming stripped 0 bases from V and 0 bases from J, with 8 bases between. The CDR3 has 15 residues. The V gene's germline CDR1 is SGHRS and CDR2 YFSETQ. CDR3 sequence (DNA): TGCGCCAGCAGCTTGGGTCTGACTAGCACAGATACGCAGTATTTT. Translating it yields CASSLGLTSTDTQYF. Looking up the rest from reference TRBV5-1 and TRBJ2-3 gives the full variable domain: KAGVTQTPRYLIKTRGQQVTLSCSPISGHRSVSWYQQTPGQGLQFLFEYFSETQRNKGNFPGRFSGRQFSNSRSEMNVSTLELGDSALYLCASSLGLTSTDTQYFGPGTRLTVL.

V and J are TRBV20-1 and TRBJ2-5; 9 bases map to TRBD2. CDR1 is DFQATT and CDR2 is SNEGSKA in the germline V gene (reference sequence). This CDR3 contains 14 residues. V trimming: 6 bases; J trimming: 3 bases; junction bases outside the gene matches: 8. In nucleotides, the CDR3 is TGCAGTGCCAGTGTCGCTAGCGGGGAAGAGACCCAGTACTTC. Amino acids: CSASVASGEETQYF.

This clonotype has at least ten counts. The rearrangement joins TRBV20-1 to TRBJ2-7; D call uncertain. This CDR3 contains 13 residues. The V gene lost 3 bases and the J gene lost 2 bases, with 11 bases spanning the gap. Germline values: CDR1 DFQATT, CDR2 SNEGSKA (reference sequence). CDR3 nucleotide sequence: TGCAGTGCTAGGGCCCTTACCACCTACGAGCAGTACTTC. Amino acid sequence: CSARALTTYEQYF.

This clonotype was picked up many times. The chain combines TRBV28 with TRBJ2-3; 7 bases are shared with TRBD2. J was trimmed by 7 bases and V by 3 bases; bases with no gene match: 7. Germline lookup yields CDR1 MDHEN and CDR2 SYDVKM. The CDR3 consists of 14 residues. The CDR3 sequence: CASSFGSGLNTQYF. The CDR3 DNA reads TGTGCCAGCAGTTTCGGTAGCGGGCTCAATACGCAGTATTTT.

This clonotype was counted ten times or more. The chain uses TRBV14 and TRBJ2-1; D may be TRBD2 (5 bases). The CDR3 covers 13 residues. Germline V CDR1 and CDR2: SGHDN, FVKESK. With 4 bases removed from V and 8 bases from J, the gap between germline ends came to 12 bases. The CDR3 bases are TGTGCCAGCAGCCCAGGAGGTAGTCATGAGCAGTTCTTC. Translation: CASSPGGSHEQFF. Based on the CDR3 plus reference TRBV14 and TRBJ2-1, the full variable domain is EAGVTQFPSHSVIEKGQTVTLRCDPISGHDNLYWYRRVMGKEIKFLLHFVKESKQDESGMPNNRFLAERTGGTYSTLKVQPAELEDSGVYFCASSPGGSHEQFFGPGTRLTVL.

This clonotype was detected many times. The CDR3 here is CSARGLAESYNEQFF. The CDR3 bases are TGCAGTGCTAGAGGACTAGCGGAGTCCTACAATGAGCAGTTCTTC. V and J are TRBV20-1 and TRBJ2-1, with 9 bases identical to TRBD2. The CDR3 is 15 amino acids. Germline V lookup: CDR1 DFQATT, CDR2 SNEGSKA (reference sequence). The V gene end was trimmed by 1 base and the J gene end by 1 base; junction bases not matched to a gene: 2.

In this sample, this clonotype turned up many times. The J gene is TRBJ2-3, the V gene TRBV7-2, with 10 positions matching TRBD2. The CDR3 sequence is 17 residues long. Trimming removed 5 bases from V and 0 bases from J; junction bases left unmatched: 8. Germline CDR1 SGHTA, CDR2 FQGNSA. CDR3 sequence reads: CASSPAGGLPSTDTQYF. CDR3 in DNA: TGTGCCAGCAGCCCAGCGGGGGGGCTTCCCAGCACAGATACGCAGTATTTT.

In regard to this clonotype: Mismatch with germline at one junction end may stem from a read error. The chain joins TRBV12-3 or TRBV12-4 to TRBJ2-3, with D perhaps being TRBD1 or TRBD2 (6 bases each). The CDR3 runs 18 residues. CDR3: CTSSLRGAIHTSTDTQYF. CDR3 bases: TGTACCAGCAGTTTGAGGGGGGCTATTCATACTAGCACAGATACGCAGTATTTT.

This clonotype was seen at least ten times. In nucleotides, the CDR3 is TGTGCCAGCAGCTTAAATGCGGAAAAACTGTTTTTT. Translated, it gives CASSLNAEKLFF. V usage is TRBV7-9 and J usage is TRBJ1-4; D is undetermined. V gave up 2 bases and J gave up 8 bases, with 6 bases separating them. Germline V gene lookup returns CDR1 SEHNR and CDR2 FQNEAQ (reference sequence). The CDR3 is 12 residues long.

This clonotype occurred many times. The chain employs TRBV7-2 and TRBJ2-7; D not resolved. CDR3 length: 14 residues. CDR1 and CDR2 (germline): SGHTA, FQGNSA. Trimming removed 2 bases at V and 4 bases at J, with 12 bases between. This chain's CDR3 is CASSLLPGKYEQYF. The CDR3 DNA follows: TGTGCCAGCAGCTTATTGCCGGGTAAATACGAGCAGTACTTC.